The 21 T cell receptor beta chains below come from one sample, sequenced in a study of shared clonotypes between healthy human individuals. CD8 cells regarded as naive lacked CD45RO, were positively chosen for CCR7, and omitted terminally differentiated effector memory CD45RA+ cells. Measured with immunoSEQ multiplex PCR; TCRdb has only the in-frame clones, and not every one. The sample lists about 580,000 clones, more than 95% occurring once. Material for sequencing was naive CD8+ T cells sorted from blood. The receptors were sampled from a man aged 25 to 40 in good health.

This chain's CDR3 is CASSLRGGQPQHF. Here the CDR3 DNA reads TGTGCCAGTAGTCTCCGGGGAGGGCAGCCCCAGCATTTT. The chain combines TRBV19 with TRBJ1-5; no clear D. The germline V and J ends were trimmed by 5 bases and 7 bases, with 12 bases remaining between them. This CDR3 has 13 amino acids. CDR1 and CDR2 from the germline V gene are LNHDA and SQIVND (reference sequence).

This clone appeared once. The chain employs TRBV7-9 and TRBJ2-7, with D unresolved. Germline-derived CDR1 and CDR2 are SEHNR and FQNEAQ (reference sequence). Trimming removed 5 bases at V and 0 bases at J, with 20 bases between. The CDR3 sequence is 17 residues long. This CDR3 is CASSPSRQTSYSYEQYF. DNA for the CDR3: TGTGCCAGCAGCCCCTCCCGCCAGACAAGCTACTCCTACGAGCAGTACTTC.

The gene calls are TRBV2 and TRBJ1-5, with TRBD1 identical over 9 bases. CDR1 is SNHLY, CDR2 FYNNEI, per germline. J was trimmed by 7 bases and V by 7 bases; bases with no gene match: 8. This CDR3 region has 14 residues. The CDR3 DNA follows: TGTGCCAGCAATCCGGGACAGGGTTCCCAGCCCCAGCATTTT. It encodes CASNPGQGSQPQHF.

The chain has TRBV4-1 and TRBJ1-1; no clear D. Trimming left V 1 base short and J 4 bases short, with 10 bases between. The CDR3 loop spans 14 amino acids. Germline V gene sequence: CDR1 MGHRA, CDR2 YSYEKL. CDR3 region: CASSQVWAGTEAFF. For the CDR3, the DNA is TGCGCCAGCAGCCAAGTATGGGCGGGCACTGAAGCTTTCTTT.

This clone has a single count. This chain uses TRBV5-6 with TRBJ2-7, with TRBD1 matching over 7 bases. J gave up 5 bases and V 0 bases, and 5 bases lay outside the gene matches. The CDR3 contains 14 residues. The germline gives CDR1 SGHDT, CDR2 YYEEEE. CDR3 bases: TGTGCCAGCAGCTTGGAGACAGGGTGGAACGAGCAGTACTTC. The encoded protein is CASSLETGWNEQYF.

The chain carries TRBV7-9 and TRBJ2-1; 15 bases match TRBD2. This CDR3 has 17 amino acids. V gave up 7 bases and J gave up 10 bases; unmatched junction bases: 14. CDR1 is SEHNR and CDR2 is FQNEAQ in the germline V gene (reference sequence). The CDR3 loop is CASKPPSGLAGGHEQFF. In nucleotides, the CDR3 is TGTGCCAGCAAACCGCCCAGCGGACTAGCGGGAGGGCACGAGCAGTTCTTC.

This clone was detected once. This chain links TRBV5-1 with TRBJ2-7, with a possible D match to TRBD2 (5 bases). From germline, CDR1 is SGHRS and CDR2 YFSETQ. The CDR3 runs to 14 residues. V was clipped by 4 bases and J by 3 bases, with 14 bases between them. The CDR3 spells CASSHRDLLYEQYF. CDR3 coding DNA: TGCGCCAGCAGCCACCGGGATCTCCTCTACGAGCAGTACTTC.

The chain couples TRBV5-1 to TRBJ2-7, with D perhaps TRBD1 (5 bases). Germline-derived CDR1 and CDR2 are SGHRS and YFSETQ. The CDR3 totals 12 residues. Trimming took 0 bases from V and 5 from J, leaving 6 bases between them. CDR3 in DNA: TGCGCCAGCAGCTTGGGGGGCGACGAGCAGTACTTC. This codes for CASSLGGDEQYF.

Comments on this clone: Germline is not matched at one junction end, which may reflect a read error. V gene TRBV7-7 combines with J gene TRBJ2-5, with 7 bases that match TRBD1. Germline CDR1 reads SSHAT; CDR2 reads FNYEAQ (reference sequence). This CDR3 contains 15 residues. DNA for the CDR3: TGTGCTAGCAGCTTAGAAGAGGGACAGTACGAGACCCAGTACTTC. It specifies CASSLEEGQYETQYF. The full variable domain, with the rest looked up from reference TRBV7-7 and TRBJ2-5, is GAGVSQSPRYKVTKRGQDVTLRCDPISSHATLYWYQQALGQGPEFLTYFNYEAQPDKSGLPSDRFSAERPEGSISTLTIQRTEQRDSAMYRCASSLEEGQYETQYFGPGTRLLVL.

This clone has a single count. The rearrangement links TRBV7-9 to TRBJ1-2; tentative D call: TRBD1 (5 bases). With 8 bases removed from V and 8 bases from J, the gap between germline ends came to 18 bases. Germline CDR1 is SEHNR and CDR2 is FQNEAQ (reference sequence). The CDR3 spans 13 residues. The CDR3 DNA reads TGTGCCAGCGACAAGAAGGGGCCGGAGGGCTACACCTTC. Translated: CASDKKGPEGYTF.

The V gene is TRBV7-9, the J gene TRBJ2-3; tentative D call: TRBD2 (6 bases). This CDR3 spans 15 amino acids. Germline V CDR1 and CDR2: SEHNR, FQNEAQ (reference sequence). V lost 5 bases and J 1 base, leaving 13 bases between the germline ends. DNA for the CDR3: TGTGCCAGCAGCCTGACTAGTTTGGGCACAGATACGCAGTATTTT. This gives the protein CASSLTSLGTDTQYF.

This chain joins TRBV2 and TRBJ2-7; D is undetermined. The CDR3 loop spans 14 amino acids. The germline CDR1 and CDR2 sequences are SNHLY and FYNNEI. V was cut by 7 bases and J by 0 bases, with 13 bases left in between. CDR3 loop: CASNDPVHSYEQYF. CDR3 nucleotides: TGTGCCAGCAACGACCCCGTACACTCCTACGAGCAGTACTTC.

The chain employs TRBV29-1 and TRBJ2-1; 7 nucleotides line up with TRBD1. The CDR3 is 15 residues long. J lost 3 bases, V lost 7 bases, and 12 bases had no gene match. Germline V CDR1 and CDR2: SQVTM, ANQGSEA. CDR3 in DNA: TGCAGCGCTTCCAGGGGGTGGAGCAACTACAATGAGCAGTTCTTC. Translated: CSASRGWSNYNEQFF.

This clone has a single count. This chain uses TRBV7-9 with TRBJ2-5; no reliable D call. The ends were cut back, 5 bases at V and 7 bases at J, with 5 bases in the middle. Germline CDR1 reads SEHNR; CDR2 reads FQNEAQ (reference sequence). The CDR3 extends over 10 amino acids. The CDR3 DNA reads TGTGCCAGCAGCAAAGGGACCCAGTACTTC. This gives the protein CASSKGTQYF.

This clone appeared once. This chain joins TRBV29-1 and TRBJ2-7; 14 positions agree with TRBD2. This CDR3 is 16 amino acids long. J gave up 0 bases and V 6 bases, and 7 bases lay outside the gene matches. Germline V CDR1 and CDR2: SQVTM, ANQGSEA. The CDR3 bases are TGCAGCGTCGGAAAGGGGACTAGCGGGAGCTCCTACGAGCAGTACTTC. As protein: CSVGKGTSGSSYEQYF.

The chain recombines TRBV7-9 with TRBJ2-3; the match to TRBD2 covers 9 bases. V shed 6 bases, J shed 3 bases, and the junction held 7 bases outside the gene matches. Germline assignment: CDR1 SEHNR and CDR2 FQNEAQ (reference sequence). The CDR3 is 15 amino acids. The chain's CDR3 is CASRAGTSSTDTQYF. CDR3 nucleotides: TGTGCCAGCAGGGCCGGGACTAGCAGTACAGATACGCAGTATTTT.

V and J are TRBV19 and TRBJ2-2, with D maybe TRBD2 (5 bases). Germline V gene data show CDR1 as LNHDA and CDR2 as SQIVND (reference sequence). V dropped 6 bases and J dropped 3 bases, with 20 bases sitting between them. The CDR3 is 17 amino acids. Here the CDR3 reads CASSAHVGNGDTGELFF. DNA of the CDR3: TGTGCCAGTAGCGCACACGTCGGTAACGGGGACACCGGGGAGCTGTTTTTT. The entire variable domain, with the rest obtained from reference TRBV19 and TRBJ2-2, is as follows: DGGITQSPKYLFRKEGQNVTLSCEQNLNHDAMYWYRQDPGQGLRLIYYSQIVNDFQKGDIAEGYSVSREKKESFPLTVTSAQKNPTAFYLCASSAHVGNGDTGELFFGEGSRLTVL.

The V call is TRBV5-1, the J call TRBJ2-7; the D is unclear. The germline V gene has CDR1 SGHRS and CDR2 YFSETQ. The CDR3 is made up of 14 amino acids. V was shortened by 0 bases and J by 6 bases, with 13 bases between the two germline ends. DNA of the CDR3: TGCGCCAGCAGCTTGGTGAATGGTGGGCCCGAGCAGTACTTC. This encodes CASSLVNGGPEQYF.

This clone appeared a few times. The chain joins TRBV7-8 to TRBJ2-7; TRBD1 is a possible D gene (6 bases). The CDR3 spans 14 residues. V dropped 5 bases and J dropped 5 bases, with 16 bases sitting between them. The germline V gene encodes CDR1 SGHVS and CDR2 FQNEAQ. The DNA for the CDR3 is TGTGCCAGCAGCCCCAGAACGGCAGGGGACGAGCAGTACTTC. It translates to CASSPRTAGDEQYF.

The chain carries TRBV5-5 and TRBJ1-4; 11 bases match TRBD1. Germline values: CDR1 SGHKS, CDR2 YYEKEE (reference sequence). V was clipped by 4 bases and J by 6 bases; unmatched bases: 5. The CDR3 is made up of 15 amino acids. CDR3 region: CASSTGQGVDEKLFF. The CDR3 DNA reads as TGTGCCAGCAGCACGGGACAGGGGGTTGATGAAAAACTGTTTTTT.

The V gene is TRBV29-1, the J gene TRBJ2-1; D possibly uses TRBD1 or TRBD2 (5 bases each). V was trimmed by 5 bases and J by 5 bases, leaving 19 bases between them. Per germline, CDR1 SQVTM and CDR2 ANQGSEA. This CDR3 is built from 15 residues. DNA for the CDR3: TGCAGCGTTCAGGGAGTAGGGCAGATGAACAATGAGCAGTTCTTC. This encodes CSVQGVGQMNNEQFF.